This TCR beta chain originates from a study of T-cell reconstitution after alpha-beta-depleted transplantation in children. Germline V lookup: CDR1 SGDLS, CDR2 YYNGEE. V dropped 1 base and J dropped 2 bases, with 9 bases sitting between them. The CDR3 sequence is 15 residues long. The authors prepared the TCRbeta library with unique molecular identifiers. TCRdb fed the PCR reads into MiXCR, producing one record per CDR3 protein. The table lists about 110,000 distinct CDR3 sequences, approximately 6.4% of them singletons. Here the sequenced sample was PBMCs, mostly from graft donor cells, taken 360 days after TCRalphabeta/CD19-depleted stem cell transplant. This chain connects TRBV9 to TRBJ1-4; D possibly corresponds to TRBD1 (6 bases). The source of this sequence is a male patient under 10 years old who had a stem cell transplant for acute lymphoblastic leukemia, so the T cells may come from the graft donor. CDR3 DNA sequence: TGTGCCAGCAGCGTATCAGGGGCGACTAATGAAAAACTGTTTTTT. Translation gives CASSVSGATNEKLFF.